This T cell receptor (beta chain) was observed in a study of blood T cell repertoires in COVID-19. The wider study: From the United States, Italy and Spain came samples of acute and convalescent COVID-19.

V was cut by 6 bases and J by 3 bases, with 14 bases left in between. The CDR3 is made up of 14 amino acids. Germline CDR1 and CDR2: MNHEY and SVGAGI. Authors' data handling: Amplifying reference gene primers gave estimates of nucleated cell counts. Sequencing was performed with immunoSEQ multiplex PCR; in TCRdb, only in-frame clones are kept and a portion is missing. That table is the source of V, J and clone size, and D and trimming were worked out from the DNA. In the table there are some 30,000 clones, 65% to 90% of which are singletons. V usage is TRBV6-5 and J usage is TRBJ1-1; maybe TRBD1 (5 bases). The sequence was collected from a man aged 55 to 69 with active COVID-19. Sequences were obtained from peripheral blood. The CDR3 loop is CASSPYDRDTEAFF. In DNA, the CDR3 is TGTGCCAGCAGCCCCTACGACAGAGACACTGAAGCTTTCTTT.